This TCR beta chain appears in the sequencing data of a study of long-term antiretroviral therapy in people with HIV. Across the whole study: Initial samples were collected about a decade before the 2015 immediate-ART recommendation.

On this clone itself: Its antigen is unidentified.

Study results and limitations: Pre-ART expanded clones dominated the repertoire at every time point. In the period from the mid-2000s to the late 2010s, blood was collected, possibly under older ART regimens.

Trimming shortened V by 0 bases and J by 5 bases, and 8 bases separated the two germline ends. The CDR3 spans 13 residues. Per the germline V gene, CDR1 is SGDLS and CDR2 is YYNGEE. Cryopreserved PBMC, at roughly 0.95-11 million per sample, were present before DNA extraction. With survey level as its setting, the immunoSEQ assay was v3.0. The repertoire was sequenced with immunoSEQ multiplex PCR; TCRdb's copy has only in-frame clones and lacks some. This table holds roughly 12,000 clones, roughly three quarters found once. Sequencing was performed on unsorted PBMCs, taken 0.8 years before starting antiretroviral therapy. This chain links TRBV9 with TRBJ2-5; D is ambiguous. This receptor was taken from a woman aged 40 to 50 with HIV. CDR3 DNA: TGTGCCAGCAGCGTAGAGGTTTGGGAGACCCAGTACTTC. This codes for CASSVEVWETQYF.